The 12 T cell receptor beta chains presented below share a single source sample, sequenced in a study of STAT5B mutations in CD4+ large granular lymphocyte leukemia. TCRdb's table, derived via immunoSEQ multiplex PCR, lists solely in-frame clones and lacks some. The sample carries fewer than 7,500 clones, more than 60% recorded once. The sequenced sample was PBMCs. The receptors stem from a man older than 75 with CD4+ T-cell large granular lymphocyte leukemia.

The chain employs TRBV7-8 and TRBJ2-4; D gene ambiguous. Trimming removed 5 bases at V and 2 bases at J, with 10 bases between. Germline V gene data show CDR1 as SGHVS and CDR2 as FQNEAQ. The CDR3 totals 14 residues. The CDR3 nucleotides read TGTGCCAGCAGCAGGGCCGTATCCAAAAACATTCAGTACTTC. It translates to CASSRAVSKNIQYF.

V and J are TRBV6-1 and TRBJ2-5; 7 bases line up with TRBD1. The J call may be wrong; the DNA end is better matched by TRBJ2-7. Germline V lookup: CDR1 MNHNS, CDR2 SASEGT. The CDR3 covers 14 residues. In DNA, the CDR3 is TGTGCCAGCAGTGACCGGGACAGATCATACGAGCAGTACTTC. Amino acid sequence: CASSDRDRSYEQYF.

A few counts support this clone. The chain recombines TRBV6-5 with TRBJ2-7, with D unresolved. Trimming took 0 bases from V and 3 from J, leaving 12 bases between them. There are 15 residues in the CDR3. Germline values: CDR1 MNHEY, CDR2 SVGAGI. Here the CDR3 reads CASSYSKAIHYEQYF. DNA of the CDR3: TGTGCCAGCAGTTACTCGAAAGCTATTCACTACGAGCAGTACTTC.

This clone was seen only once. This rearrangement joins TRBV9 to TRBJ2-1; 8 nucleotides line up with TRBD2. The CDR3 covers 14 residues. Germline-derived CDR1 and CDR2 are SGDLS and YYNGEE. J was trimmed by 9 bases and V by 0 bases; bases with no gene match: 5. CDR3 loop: CASSVAGLVIEQFF. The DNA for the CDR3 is TGTGCCAGCAGCGTAGCGGGACTAGTTATTGAGCAGTTCTTC.

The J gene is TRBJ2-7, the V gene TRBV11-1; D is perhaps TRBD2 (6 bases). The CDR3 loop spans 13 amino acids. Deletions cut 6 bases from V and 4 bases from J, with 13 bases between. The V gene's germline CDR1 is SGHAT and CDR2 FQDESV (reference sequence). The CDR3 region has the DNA TGTGCCAGCAGTAGGGAGGATGAATACGAGCAGTACTTC. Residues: CASSREDEYEQYF.

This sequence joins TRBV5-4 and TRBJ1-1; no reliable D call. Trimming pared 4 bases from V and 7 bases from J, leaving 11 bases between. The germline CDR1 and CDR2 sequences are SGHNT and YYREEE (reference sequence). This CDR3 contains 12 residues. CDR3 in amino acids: CASSRSPLEAFF. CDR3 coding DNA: TGTGCCAGCAGCAGGTCTCCCCTTGAAGCTTTCTTT.

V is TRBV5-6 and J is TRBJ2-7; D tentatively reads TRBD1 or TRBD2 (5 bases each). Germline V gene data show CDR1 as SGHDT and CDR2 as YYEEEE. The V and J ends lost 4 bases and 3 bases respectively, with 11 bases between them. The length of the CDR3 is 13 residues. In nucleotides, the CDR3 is TGTGCCAGCAGCGGGACGGTAAGCTACGAGCAGTACTTC. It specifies CASSGTVSYEQYF.

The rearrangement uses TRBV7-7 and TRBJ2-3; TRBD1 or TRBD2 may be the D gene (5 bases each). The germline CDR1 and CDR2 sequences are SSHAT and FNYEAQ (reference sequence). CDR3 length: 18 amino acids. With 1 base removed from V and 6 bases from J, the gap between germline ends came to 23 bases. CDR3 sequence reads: CASSLGPRSGSVSDTQYF. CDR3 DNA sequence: TGTGCCAGCAGCTTAGGCCCTAGGTCAGGGAGCGTGAGTGATACGCAGTATTTT.

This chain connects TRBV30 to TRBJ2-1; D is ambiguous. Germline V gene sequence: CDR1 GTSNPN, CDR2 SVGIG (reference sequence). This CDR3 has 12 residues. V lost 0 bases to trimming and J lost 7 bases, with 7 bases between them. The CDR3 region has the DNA TGTGCCTGGAGTGTAAGGTATAATGAGCAGTTCTTC. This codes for CAWSVRYNEQFF.

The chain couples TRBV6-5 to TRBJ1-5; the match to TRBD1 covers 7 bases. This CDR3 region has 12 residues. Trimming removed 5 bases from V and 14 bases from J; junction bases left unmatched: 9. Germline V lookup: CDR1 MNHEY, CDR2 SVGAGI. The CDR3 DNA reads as TGTGCCAGCAGTACAGTAACAGGGGTTGAGCATTTT. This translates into CASSTVTGVEHF.

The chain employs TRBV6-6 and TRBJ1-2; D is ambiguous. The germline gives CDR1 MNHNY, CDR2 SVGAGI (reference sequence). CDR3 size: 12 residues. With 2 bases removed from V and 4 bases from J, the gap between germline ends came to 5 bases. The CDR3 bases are TGTGCCAGCAGTTACCCCGGCTATGGCTACACCTTC. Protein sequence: CASSYPGYGYTF.

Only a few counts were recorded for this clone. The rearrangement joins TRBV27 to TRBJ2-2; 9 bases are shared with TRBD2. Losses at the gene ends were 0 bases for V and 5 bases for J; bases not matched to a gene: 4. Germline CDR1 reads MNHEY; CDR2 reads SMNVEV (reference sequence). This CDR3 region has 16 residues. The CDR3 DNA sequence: TGTGCCAGCAGTTTATCGGGCGGGAGGGTTACCGGGGAGCTGTTTTTT. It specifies CASSLSGGRVTGELFF.